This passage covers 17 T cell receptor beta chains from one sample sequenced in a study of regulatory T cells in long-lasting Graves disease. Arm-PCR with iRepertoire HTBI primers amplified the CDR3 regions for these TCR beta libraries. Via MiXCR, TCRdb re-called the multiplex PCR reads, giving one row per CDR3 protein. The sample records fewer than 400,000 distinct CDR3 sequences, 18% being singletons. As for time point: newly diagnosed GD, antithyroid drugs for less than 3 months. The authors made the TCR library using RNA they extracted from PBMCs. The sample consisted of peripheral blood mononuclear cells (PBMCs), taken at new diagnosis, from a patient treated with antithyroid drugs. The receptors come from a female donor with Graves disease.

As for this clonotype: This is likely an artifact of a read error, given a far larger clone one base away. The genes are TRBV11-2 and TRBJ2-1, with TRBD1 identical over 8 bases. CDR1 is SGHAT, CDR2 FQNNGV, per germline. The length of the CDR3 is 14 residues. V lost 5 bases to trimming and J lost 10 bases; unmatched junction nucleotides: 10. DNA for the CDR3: TGTGCCAGCAGCCAAGACAGGGGTAGGGACGAGCAGTTCTTC. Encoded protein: CASSQDRGRDEQFF.

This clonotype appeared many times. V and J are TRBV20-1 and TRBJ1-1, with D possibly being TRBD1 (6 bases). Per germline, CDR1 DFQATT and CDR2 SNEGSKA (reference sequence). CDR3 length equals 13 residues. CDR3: CSFTQGTNTEAFF. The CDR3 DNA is TGCAGCTTCACACAGGGTACGAACACTGAAGCTTTCTTT.

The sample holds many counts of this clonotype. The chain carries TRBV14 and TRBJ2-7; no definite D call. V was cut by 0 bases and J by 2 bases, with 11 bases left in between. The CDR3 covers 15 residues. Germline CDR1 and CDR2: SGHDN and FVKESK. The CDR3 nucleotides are TGTGCCAGCAGCCAAGATAAGGGCTGGCCCTACGAGCAGTACTTC. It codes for CASSQDKGWPYEQYF.

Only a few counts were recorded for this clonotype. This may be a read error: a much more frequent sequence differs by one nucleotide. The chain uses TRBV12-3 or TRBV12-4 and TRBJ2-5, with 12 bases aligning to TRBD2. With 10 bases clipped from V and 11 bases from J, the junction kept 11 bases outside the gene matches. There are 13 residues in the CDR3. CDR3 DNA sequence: TGTGCCAATGGACTAGCGGGGCCTAATGAGCAGTACTTC. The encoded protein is CANGLAGPNEQYF.

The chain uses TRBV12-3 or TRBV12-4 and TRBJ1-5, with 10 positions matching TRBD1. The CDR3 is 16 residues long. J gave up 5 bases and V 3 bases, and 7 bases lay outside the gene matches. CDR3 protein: CASSFSGTGVDQPQHF. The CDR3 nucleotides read TGTGCCAGCAGTTTCAGTGGGACAGGGGTAGATCAGCCCCAGCATTTT.

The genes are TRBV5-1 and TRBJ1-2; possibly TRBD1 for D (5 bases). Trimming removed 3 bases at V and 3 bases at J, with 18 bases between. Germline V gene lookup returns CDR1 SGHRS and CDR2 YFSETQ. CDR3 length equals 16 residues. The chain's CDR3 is CASSSQRAGEDYGYTF. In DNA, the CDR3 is TGCGCCAGCAGCTCTCAGAGAGCGGGGGAAGACTATGGCTACACCTTC.

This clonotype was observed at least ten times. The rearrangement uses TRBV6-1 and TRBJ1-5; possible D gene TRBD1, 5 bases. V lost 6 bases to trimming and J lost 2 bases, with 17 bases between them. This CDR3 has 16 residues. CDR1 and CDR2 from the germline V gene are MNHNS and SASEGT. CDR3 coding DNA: TGTGCCAGCAGCAACGGCCCCAGGGTTGGCAATCAGCCCCAGCATTTT. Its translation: CASSNGPRVGNQPQHF.

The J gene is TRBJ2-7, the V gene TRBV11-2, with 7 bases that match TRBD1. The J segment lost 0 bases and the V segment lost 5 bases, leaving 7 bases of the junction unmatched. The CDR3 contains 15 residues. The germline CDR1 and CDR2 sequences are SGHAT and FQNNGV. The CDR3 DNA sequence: TGTGCCAGCAGCAATTCCGGGACAGTCTCCTACGAGCAGTACTTC. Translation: CASSNSGTVSYEQYF.

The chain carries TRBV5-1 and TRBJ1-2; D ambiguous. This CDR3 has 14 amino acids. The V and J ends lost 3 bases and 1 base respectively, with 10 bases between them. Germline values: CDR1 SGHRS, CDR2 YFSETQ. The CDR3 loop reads CASSYDGYNYGYTF. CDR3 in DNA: TGCGCCAGCAGCTACGACGGTTATAACTATGGCTACACCTTC.

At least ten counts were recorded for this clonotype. This CDR3 is CAWSSTYGGTSGPTDTQYF. CDR3 coding DNA: TGTGCCTGGAGTTCAACCTACGGGGGAACTAGCGGGCCCACAGATACGCAGTATTTT. The chain has TRBV30 and TRBJ2-3; TRBD2 matches 9 bases. The V and J ends lost 2 bases and 2 bases, in that order; junction bases with no gene match: 17. This CDR3 is 19 amino acids long. In germline, CDR1 is GTSNPN, CDR2 SVGIG (reference sequence).

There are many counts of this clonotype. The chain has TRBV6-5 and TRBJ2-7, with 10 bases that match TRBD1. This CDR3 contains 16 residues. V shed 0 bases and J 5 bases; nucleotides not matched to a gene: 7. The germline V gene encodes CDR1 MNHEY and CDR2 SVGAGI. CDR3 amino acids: CASSYSGQGGRDEQYF. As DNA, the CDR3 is TGTGCCAGCAGTTACTCCGGACAGGGGGGGAGAGACGAGCAGTACTTC.

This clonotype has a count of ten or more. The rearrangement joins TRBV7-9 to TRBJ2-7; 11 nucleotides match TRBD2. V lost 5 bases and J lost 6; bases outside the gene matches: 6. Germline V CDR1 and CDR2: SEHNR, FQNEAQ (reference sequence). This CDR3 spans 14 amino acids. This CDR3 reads CASSATSGRREQYF. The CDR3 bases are TGTGCCAGCAGCGCCACTAGCGGGAGACGCGAGCAGTACTTC.

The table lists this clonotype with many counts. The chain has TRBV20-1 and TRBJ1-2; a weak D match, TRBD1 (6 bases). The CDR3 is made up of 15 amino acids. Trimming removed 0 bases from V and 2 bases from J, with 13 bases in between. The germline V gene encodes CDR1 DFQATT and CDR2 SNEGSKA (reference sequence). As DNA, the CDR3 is TGCAGTGCTAGAGAGGGTCGGACAGACAACTATGGCTACACCTTC. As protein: CSAREGRTDNYGYTF.

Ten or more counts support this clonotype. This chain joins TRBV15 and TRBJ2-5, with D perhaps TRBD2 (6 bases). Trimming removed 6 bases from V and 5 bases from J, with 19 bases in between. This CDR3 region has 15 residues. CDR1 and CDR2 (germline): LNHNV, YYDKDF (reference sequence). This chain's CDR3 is CATRKPSGSLETQYF. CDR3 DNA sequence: TGTGCCACCAGAAAACCGTCCGGGAGCCTGGAGACCCAGTACTTC. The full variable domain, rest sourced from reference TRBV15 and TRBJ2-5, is DAMVIQNPRYQVTQFGKPVTLSCSQTLNHNVMYWYQQKSSQAPKLLFHYYDKDFNNEADTPDNFQSRRPNTSFCFLDIRSPGLGDTAMYLCATRKPSGSLETQYFGPGTRLLVL.

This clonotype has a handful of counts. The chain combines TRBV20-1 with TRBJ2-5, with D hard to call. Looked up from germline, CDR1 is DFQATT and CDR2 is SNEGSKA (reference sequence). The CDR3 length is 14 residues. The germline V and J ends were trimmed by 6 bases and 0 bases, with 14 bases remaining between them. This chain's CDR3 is CSARPPGNQETQYF. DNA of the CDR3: TGCAGTGCCAGACCCCCTGGGAACCAAGAGACCCAGTACTTC.

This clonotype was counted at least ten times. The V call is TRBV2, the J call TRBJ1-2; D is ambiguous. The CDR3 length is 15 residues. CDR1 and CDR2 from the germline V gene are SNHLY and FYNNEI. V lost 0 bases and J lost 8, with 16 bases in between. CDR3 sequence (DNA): TGTGCCAGCAGTGAAGCGTCGACCCAGCCGGAAGGCTACACCTTC. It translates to CASSEASTQPEGYTF.

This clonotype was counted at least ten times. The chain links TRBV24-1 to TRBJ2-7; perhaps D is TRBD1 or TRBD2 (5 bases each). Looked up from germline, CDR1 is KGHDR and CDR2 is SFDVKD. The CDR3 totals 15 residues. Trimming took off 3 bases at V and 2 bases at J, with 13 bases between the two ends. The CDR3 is CATSDPGTGTYEQYF. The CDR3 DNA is TGTGCCACCAGTGATCCTGGGACGGGGACCTACGAGCAGTACTTC.